This TCR beta chain comes out of a study of blood T cell repertoires in COVID-19. The overall study: Collection of acute and convalescent COVID-19 samples took place in the United States, Italy and Spain. Sample material is recorded as cDNA or gDNA derived from T cells, B-cell-depleted T cells, or PBMCs.

Germline V gene lookup returns CDR1 SEHNR and CDR2 FQNEAQ (reference sequence). The V segment lost 5 bases and the J segment 0 bases; nucleotides outside the gene matches: 6. The CDR3 covers 16 residues. Original processing notes: Amplification of reference gene primers provided the estimated nucleated cell counts. This table comes from immunoSEQ multiplex PCR, and its TCRdb copy is limited to in-frame clones, with some not included. That table supplies the V and J calls and clone size; D and trimming were determined from the DNA. This table holds roughly 100,000 clones, about 91% found once. This TCR was sampled from a man aged 18 to 35 with acute or convalescent COVID-19. The rearrangement uses TRBV7-9 and TRBJ2-7; 11 bases line up with TRBD2. The sample consisted of peripheral blood. CDR3 sequence reads: CASSRLAGKSSYEQYF. The CDR3 DNA reads TGTGCCAGCAGCCGACTAGCGGGGAAATCCTCCTACGAGCAGTACTTC.